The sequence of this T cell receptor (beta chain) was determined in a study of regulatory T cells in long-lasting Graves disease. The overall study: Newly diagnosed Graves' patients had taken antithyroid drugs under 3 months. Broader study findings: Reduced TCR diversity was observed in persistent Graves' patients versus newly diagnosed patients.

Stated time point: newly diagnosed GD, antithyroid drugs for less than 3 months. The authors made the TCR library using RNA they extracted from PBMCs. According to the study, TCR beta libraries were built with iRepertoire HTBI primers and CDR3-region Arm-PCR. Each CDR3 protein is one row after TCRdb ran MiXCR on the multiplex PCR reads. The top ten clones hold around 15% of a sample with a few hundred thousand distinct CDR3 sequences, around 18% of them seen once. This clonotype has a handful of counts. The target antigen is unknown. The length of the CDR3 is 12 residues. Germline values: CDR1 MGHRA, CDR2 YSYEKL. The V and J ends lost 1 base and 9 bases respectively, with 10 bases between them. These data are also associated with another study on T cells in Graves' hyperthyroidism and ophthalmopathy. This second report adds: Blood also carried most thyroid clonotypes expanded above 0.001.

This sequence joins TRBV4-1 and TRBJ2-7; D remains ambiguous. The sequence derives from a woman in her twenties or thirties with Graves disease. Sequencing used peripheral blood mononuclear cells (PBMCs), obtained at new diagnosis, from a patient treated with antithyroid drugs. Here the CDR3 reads CASSQVDELQYF. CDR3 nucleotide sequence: TGCGCCAGCAGCCAAGTGGATGAGTTGCAGTACTTC.